The source of this T cell receptor beta chain is a study of cytomegalovirus exposure and HLA in healthy donors. Primers included in the PCR were 60 Vbeta and 13 Jbeta primers. Per the study methods: The count from a later analysis was tens of millions of unique TCR beta chains, about 10 million of them shared. The table came from immunoSEQ multiplex PCR; TCRdb's copy has only in-frame clones and leaves some out. V and J calls and clone size are those listed in that table; D and trimming were worked out from the DNA. The sample carries roughly 120,000 clones, approximately 15% recorded once. V was cut by 5 bases and J by 0 bases, with 17 bases left in between. The CDR3 sequence is 16 residues long. Per germline, CDR1 SEHNR and CDR2 FQNEAQ (reference sequence). Whole-study results and caveats: Donors were assumed by presence/absence analyses to have roughly uniform sequencing depth. Segments of the TCR beta V type were, in most cases, productive about 87% or about 30% of the time in an earlier analysis.

About this clone itself: The target antigen is unknown.

The clonotype comes from a woman aged 18 to 35 in good health and CMV-seronegative. The gene calls are TRBV7-9 and TRBJ2-7; D gene ambiguous. The sample consisted of PBMCs. Written as DNA, the CDR3 is TGTGCCAGCAGCCTGGTCGGCGGCGCTAGCTCCTACGAGCAGTACTTC. Its protein product is CASSLVGGASSYEQYF.